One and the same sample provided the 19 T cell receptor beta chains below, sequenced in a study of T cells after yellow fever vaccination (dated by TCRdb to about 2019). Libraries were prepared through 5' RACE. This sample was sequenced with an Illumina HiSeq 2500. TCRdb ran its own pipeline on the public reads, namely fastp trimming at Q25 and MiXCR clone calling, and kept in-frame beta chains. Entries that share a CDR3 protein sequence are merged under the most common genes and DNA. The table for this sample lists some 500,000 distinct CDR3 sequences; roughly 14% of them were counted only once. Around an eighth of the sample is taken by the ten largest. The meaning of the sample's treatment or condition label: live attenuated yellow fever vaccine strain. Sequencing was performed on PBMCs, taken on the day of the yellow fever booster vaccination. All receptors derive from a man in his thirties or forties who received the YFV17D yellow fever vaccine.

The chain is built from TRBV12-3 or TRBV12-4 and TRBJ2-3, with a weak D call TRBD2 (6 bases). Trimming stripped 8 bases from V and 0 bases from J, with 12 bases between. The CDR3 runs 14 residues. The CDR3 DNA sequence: TGTGCCAGCCAACTGGGGACTAGCACAGATACGCAGTATTTT. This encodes CASQLGTSTDTQYF.

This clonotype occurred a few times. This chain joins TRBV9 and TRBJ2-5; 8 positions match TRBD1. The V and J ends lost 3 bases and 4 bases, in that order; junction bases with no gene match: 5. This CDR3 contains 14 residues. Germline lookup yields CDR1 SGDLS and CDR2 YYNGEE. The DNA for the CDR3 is TGTGCCAGCAGCGCCCTGACAGGGGTAGAGACCCAGTACTTC. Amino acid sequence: CASSALTGVETQYF.

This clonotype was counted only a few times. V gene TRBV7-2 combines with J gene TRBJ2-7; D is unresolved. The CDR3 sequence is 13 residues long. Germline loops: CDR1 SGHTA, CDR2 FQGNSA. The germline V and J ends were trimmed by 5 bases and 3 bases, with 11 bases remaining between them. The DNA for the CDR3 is TGTGCCAGCAGCCAACAGAGGTACTACGAGCAGTACTTC. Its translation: CASSQQRYYEQYF.

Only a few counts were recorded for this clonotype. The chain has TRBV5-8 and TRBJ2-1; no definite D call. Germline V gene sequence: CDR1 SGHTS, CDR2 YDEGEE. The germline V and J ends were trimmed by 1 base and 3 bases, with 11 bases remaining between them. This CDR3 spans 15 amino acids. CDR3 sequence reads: CASSLLGADYNEQFF. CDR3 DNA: TGTGCCAGCAGCTTGCTTGGAGCCGACTACAATGAGCAGTTCTTC. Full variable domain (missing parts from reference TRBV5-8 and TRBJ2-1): EAGVTQSPTHLIKTRGQQATLRCSPISGHTSVYWYQQALGLGLQFLLWYDEGEERNRGNFPPRFSGRQFPNYSSELNVNALELEDSALYLCASSLLGADYNEQFFGPGTRLTVL.

CDR3 nucleotide sequence: TGCAGCGTTGTTGGGGGAGGGCCCGACGAGCAGTACTTC. Translated: CSVVGGGPDEQYF. This chain joins TRBV29-1 and TRBJ2-7; 7 nucleotides line up with TRBD2. The germline V gene has CDR1 SQVTM and CDR2 ANQGSEA. V shed 4 bases and J 5 bases; nucleotides not matched to a gene: 8. The CDR3 sequence is 13 residues long.

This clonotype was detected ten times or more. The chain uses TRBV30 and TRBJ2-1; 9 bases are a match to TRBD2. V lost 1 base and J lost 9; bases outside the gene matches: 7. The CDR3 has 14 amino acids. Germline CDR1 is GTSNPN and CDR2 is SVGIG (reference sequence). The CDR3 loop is CAWSALSGRFEQFF. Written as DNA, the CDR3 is TGTGCCTGGAGTGCCCTAAGCGGGAGGTTTGAGCAGTTCTTC. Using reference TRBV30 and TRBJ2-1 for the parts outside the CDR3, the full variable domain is SQTIHQWPATLVQPVGSPLSLECTVEGTSNPNLYWYRQAAGRGLQLLFYSVGIGQISSEVPQNLSASRPQDRQFILSSKKLLLSDSGFYLCAWSALSGRFEQFFGPGTRLTVL.

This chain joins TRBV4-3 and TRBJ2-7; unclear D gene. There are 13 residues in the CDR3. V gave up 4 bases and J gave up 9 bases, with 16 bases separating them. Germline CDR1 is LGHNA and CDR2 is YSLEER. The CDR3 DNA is TGCGCCAGCAGCCCCGATATGGGATTGAGGCAGTACTTC. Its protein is CASSPDMGLRQYF.

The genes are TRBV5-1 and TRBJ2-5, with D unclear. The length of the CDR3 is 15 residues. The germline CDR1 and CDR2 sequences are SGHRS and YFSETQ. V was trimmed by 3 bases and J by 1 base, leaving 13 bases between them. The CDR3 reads CASSSNTGPQETQYF. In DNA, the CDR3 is TGCGCCAGCAGCTCCAACACCGGGCCCCAAGAGACCCAGTACTTC.

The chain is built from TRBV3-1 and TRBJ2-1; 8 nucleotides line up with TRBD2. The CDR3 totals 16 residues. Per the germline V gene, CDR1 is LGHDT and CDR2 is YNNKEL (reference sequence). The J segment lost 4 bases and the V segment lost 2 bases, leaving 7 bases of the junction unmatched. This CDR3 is CASSQISGAFYNEQFF. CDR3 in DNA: TGTGCCAGCAGCCAAATTAGCGGGGCCTTTTACAATGAGCAGTTCTTC.

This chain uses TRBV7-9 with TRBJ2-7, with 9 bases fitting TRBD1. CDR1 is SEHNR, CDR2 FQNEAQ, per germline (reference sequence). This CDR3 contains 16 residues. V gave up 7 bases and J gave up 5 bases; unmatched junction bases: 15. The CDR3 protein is CASTYRDRASPDEQYF. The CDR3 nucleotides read TGTGCCAGCACCTACCGGGACAGGGCTTCCCCAGACGAGCAGTACTTC.

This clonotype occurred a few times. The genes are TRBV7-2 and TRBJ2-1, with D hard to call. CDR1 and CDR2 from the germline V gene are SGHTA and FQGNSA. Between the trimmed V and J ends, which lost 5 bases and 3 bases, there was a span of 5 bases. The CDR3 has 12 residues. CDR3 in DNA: TGTGCCAGCAGCGCCTACTACAATGAGCAGTTCTTC. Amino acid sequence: CASSAYYNEQFF. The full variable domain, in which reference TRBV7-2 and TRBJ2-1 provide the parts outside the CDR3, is GAGVSQSPSNKVTEKGKDVELRCDPISGHTALYWYRQSLGQGLEFLIYFQGNSAPDKSGLPSDRFSAERTGGSVSTLTIQRTQQEDSAVYLCASSAYYNEQFFGPGTRLTVL.

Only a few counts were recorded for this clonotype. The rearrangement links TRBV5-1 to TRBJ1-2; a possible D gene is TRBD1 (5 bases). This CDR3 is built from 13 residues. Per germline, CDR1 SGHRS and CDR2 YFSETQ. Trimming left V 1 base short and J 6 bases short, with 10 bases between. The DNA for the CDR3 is TGCGCCAGCAGCTTGAGTCGGGGGAATGGCTACACCTTC. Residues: CASSLSRGNGYTF.

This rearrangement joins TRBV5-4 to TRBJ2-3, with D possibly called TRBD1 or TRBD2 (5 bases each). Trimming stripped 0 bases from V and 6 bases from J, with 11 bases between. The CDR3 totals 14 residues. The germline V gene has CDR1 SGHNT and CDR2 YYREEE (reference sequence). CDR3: CASSLATGRDTQYF. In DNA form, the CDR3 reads TGTGCCAGCAGCTTGGCTACGGGACGGGATACGCAGTATTTT. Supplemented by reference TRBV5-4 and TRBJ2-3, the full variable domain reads ETGVTQSPTHLIKTRGQQVTLRCSSQSGHNTVSWYQQALGQGPQFIFQYYREEENGRGNFPPRFSGLQFPNYSSELNVNALELDDSALYLCASSLATGRDTQYFGPGTRLTVL.

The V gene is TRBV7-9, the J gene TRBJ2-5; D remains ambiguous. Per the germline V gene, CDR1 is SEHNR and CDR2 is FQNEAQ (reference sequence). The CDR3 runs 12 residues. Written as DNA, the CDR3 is TGTGCTCTTGGGCAATCGTCTGGGACCCAGTACTTC. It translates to CALGQSSGTQYF.

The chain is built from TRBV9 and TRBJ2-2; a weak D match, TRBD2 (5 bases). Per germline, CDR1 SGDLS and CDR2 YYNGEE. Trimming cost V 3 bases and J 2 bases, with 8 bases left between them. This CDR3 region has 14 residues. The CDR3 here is CASSGLPNTGELFF. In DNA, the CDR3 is TGTGCCAGCAGCGGACTACCCAACACCGGGGAGCTGTTTTTT.

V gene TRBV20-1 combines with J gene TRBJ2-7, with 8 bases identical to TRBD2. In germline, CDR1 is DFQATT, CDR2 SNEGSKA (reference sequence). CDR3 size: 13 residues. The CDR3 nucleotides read TGCAGCTCGATTGGGACTAGGGCTTACGAGCAGTACTTC. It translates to CSSIGTRAYEQYF.

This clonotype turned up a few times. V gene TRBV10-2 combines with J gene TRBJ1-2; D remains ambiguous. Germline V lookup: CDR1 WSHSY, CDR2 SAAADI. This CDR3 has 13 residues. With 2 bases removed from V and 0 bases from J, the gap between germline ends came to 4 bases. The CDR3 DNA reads TGCGCCAGCAGTGAGAACGCTAACTATGGCTACACCTTC. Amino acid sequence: CASSENANYGYTF.

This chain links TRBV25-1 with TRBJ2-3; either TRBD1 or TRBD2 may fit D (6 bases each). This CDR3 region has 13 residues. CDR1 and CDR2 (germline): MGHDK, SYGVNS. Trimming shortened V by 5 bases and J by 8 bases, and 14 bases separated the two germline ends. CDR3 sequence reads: CASSRGADGTQYF. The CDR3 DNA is TGTGCCAGCAGTAGGGGGGCTGATGGTACGCAGTATTTT. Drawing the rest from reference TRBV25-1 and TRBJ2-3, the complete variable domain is EADIYQTPRYLVIGTGKKITLECSQTMGHDKMYWYQQDPGMELHLIHYSYGVNSTEKGDLSSESTVSRIRTEHFPLTLESARPSHTSQYLCASSRGADGTQYFGPGTRLTVL.

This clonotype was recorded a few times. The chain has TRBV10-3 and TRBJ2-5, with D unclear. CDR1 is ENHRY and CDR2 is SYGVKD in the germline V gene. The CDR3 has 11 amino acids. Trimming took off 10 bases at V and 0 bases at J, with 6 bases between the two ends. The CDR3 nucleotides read TGTGCCACCCTGTACCAAGAGACCCAGTACTTC. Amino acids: CATLYQETQYF.